This entry is about one TCR beta chain. Its target is not known. These data belong to a study of cytomegalovirus exposure and HLA in healthy donors. Study context: Within an early data release were about 85 million unique TCRs drawn from HLA-typed donors. Broader study findings: Presence/absence comparisons presumed near-even sequencing depth among donors. In a later analysis, DRB1 alleles had the most associated TCRs; HLA-C alleles the fewest. Earlier findings revealed that most TCR beta V segments proved productive either about 87% or about 30% of the time.

This PCR relied on a set of 60 Vbeta primers and 13 Jbeta primers. Clones were read by immunoSEQ multiplex PCR, and TCRdb kept only the in-frame ones, dropping some. The sample records around 160,000 clones, about 72% being singletons. The CDR3 has 15 residues. Per germline, CDR1 SEHNR and CDR2 FQNEAQ (reference sequence). V was clipped by 5 bases and J by 5 bases; unmatched bases: 6. The rearrangement uses TRBV7-9 and TRBJ2-3; TRBD1 matches 11 bases. Material: PBMCs. This clonotype was obtained from a man over 45 in good health and CMV-seropositive. CDR3 DNA sequence: TGTGCCAGCAGCCCCGGACAGGGGGCCTTAGATACGCAGTATTTT. Encoded protein: CASSPGQGALDTQYF.